Detailed here is one TCR beta chain. This entry comes from a study of T cells in Graves' hyperthyroidism and ophthalmopathy. Germline assignment: CDR1 LGHNT and CDR2 FRNRAP. The CDR3 contains 22 residues. Germline trimming cut 2 bases from V and 7 bases from J; bases unmatched to any gene: 26. TCR beta CDR3 region amplification was performed from RNA transcripts. With the HTBI primer set, the TCR CDR3 went through a first round of RT-PCR. TCRdb analysed the multiplex PCR reads with MiXCR anew, one entry per CDR3 protein. The sample holds fewer than 400,000 distinct CDR3 sequences, less than 20% seen once.

Sequencing input: blood. This TCR derives from a woman aged 18-29 years with Graves' hyperthyroidism that later progressed to Graves' ophthalmopathy. This chain connects TRBV12-5 to TRBJ2-1; TRBD2 aligns across 10 bases. The DNA of the CDR3 is TGTGCTAGTGGTTTGCGGGGCCGGGAGTCGAGCGGGAGGGCCGGGGTAGGAAATGAGCAGTTCTTC. Protein: CASGLRGRESSGRAGVGNEQFF. The entire variable domain, with the rest obtained from reference TRBV12-5 and TRBJ2-1, is as follows: DARVTQTPRHKVTEMGQEVTMRCQPILGHNTVFWYRQTMMQGLELLAYFRNRAPLDDSGMPKDRFSAEMPDATLATLKIQPSEPRDSAVYFCASGLRGRESSGRAGVGNEQFFGPGTRLTVL.